The source of this T cell receptor (beta chain) is a study of shared clonotypes between healthy human individuals. The length of the CDR3 is 16 residues. Trimming stripped 6 bases from V and 2 bases from J, with 20 bases between. The V gene's germline CDR1 is ENHRY and CDR2 SYGVKD. Memory CD4+ cells were the fraction left after CD45RA+ naive selection. Sequencing used immunoSEQ multiplex PCR; TCRdb keeps in-frame clones, though not all of them. The sample has about 1.5 million clones; 95% to 99% are singletons. The chain joins TRBV10-3 to TRBJ2-7, with a tentative D call TRBD1 (5 bases). This sequence was found in a man younger than 40 in good health. The sequencing input was naive CD4+ T cells sorted from blood. Subset defined: CD45RA+ positively selected. CDR3 sequence (DNA): TGTGCCATCAGCGATAGGGGCGCGGTGGACCCCTACGAGCAGTACTTC. It specifies CAISDRGAVDPYEQYF.